This T cell receptor (beta chain) was sequenced for a study of T cell repertoires in cytomegalovirus infection (dated by TCRdb to between 2018 and 2021). Background for the entire study: Donor HLA type was relevant to the analysis, because carriage of CMV infection together with the matching HLA type was indicated by public TCR beta signatures. Here is what the overall study found, with its caveats: In the ex vivo response, HLA-C-restricted CMV-specific TCR beta clonotypes were dominant, and in two of eight donors the single most frequent clonotype came from this HLA-C-restricted group. Cumulative frequency of public TCR beta family members discriminated carriers of CMV infection plus the relevant HLA type in this cohort and an independent 352-donor cohort.

TCRdb records Illumina HiSeq 1500 as the sequencer. TCRdb took the public reads, trimmed them with fastp at Q25, ran MiXCR for clone calling and kept in-frame beta chains. Entries are consolidated by CDR3 protein sequence, retaining the most common genes and DNA. Here the sample has some 110,000 distinct CDR3 sequences; over 9% occur a single time. Clones ranked in the top ten supply roughly 31% of the sample. The cysteine opens and the phenylalanine closes a CDR3 of 14 amino acids. CDR3 DNA only is kept here, 42 bases in frame from base 1. Between the V and J ends, shortened by 9 bases and 4 bases respectively, the junction contains 18 bases. For CDR1 and CDR2, the germline V gene (reference sequence) lists MNHEY and SMNVEV. In regard to this clonotype: Its antigen is unknown. No much larger clone is present one base from it, and per-base qualities are unavailable.

The sequenced sample was PBMCs, sequenced either directly or after in vitro stimulation (not recorded which). The TCR sequence derives from a human donor in good health (CMV status not recorded). Some clones in this sample may be carry-over from other donors' samples. The sequence links TRBV27 to TRBJ1-2; 6 matching bases give a weak D call of TRBD1. The CDR3 loop reads CASLSGQGGYGYTF. The DNA is TGTGCCAGTCTTTCGGGACAAGGGGGCTATGGCTACACCTTC.